Sequencing of this T cell receptor (beta chain) was carried out in a study of T cell responses to AZD1222 COVID-19 vaccine. As for the study in general: Second doses were pooled across both intervals (about 4 or about 12 weeks). Study-level findings and limits: Of spike-specific TCRs, nearly half reportedly target regions left unmutated in variants. Baseline seropositivity occurred in only 5 or 6 AZD1222 recipients.

Assay: immunoSEQ multiplex PCR; the TCRdb copy retains only in-frame clones and omits some. The table lists 130,000 or so clones, over 85% of them singletons. On this clone: Its antigen is as yet unknown.

This clonotype was sampled from an adult in good health. This material consisted of peripheral blood, taken on day 0 of AZD1222 vaccination.

The CDR3 bases are TGTGCCAGCAGTAAGGGCGGGGCCCGGGCTTTCTTT. Its protein product is CASSKGGARAFF. The chain recombines TRBV12-3 or TRBV12-4 with TRBJ1-1, with D possibly matching TRBD1 (5 bases). This CDR3 region has 12 residues. V was shortened by 5 bases and J by 11 bases, with 15 bases between the two germline ends.